This is a list of T cell receptor beta chains from one sample in a study of human T cells and chemical hapten exposure. TCRdb recomputed calls from the RACE reads with MiXCR, one row per CDR3 protein. The sample has 130,000 or so distinct CDR3 sequences, about 9.4% seen once. Material for sequencing was whole blood. The receptors shown here come from a male donor in good health. Some clones in this sample may be carry-over from other donors' samples. CDR3s include the opening cysteine and the closing phenylalanine or tryptophan. Expanded clones get a size class; other rows say once, few or many, or leave the size out.

v_call	j_call	clone_size	cdr3_aa
TRBV7-9	TRBJ2-5	many	CASSLTSGQETQYF
TRBV29-1	TRBJ2-7	many	CSVEQGAYEQYF
TRBV2	TRBJ2-2	-	CASSGRGGNTGELFF
TRBV6-5	TRBJ1-2	many	CASKPAGLYYGYTF
TRBV4-3	TRBJ1-6	-	CASSQSNRGNSPLHF
TRBV12-3/TRBV12-4	TRBJ2-2	many	CASSLPGELFF
TRBV10-2	TRBJ1-1	-	CASSDGGRMNTEAFF
TRBV20-1	TRBJ2-7	many	CSTLTSGADEQYF
TRBV18	TRBJ2-5	-	CASSPARAGGPRETQYF
TRBV6-5	TRBJ2-7	-	CASSQGLTGSYEQYF
TRBV5-1	TRBJ1-5	many	CASSLAGGANQPQHF
TRBV12-3/TRBV12-4	TRBJ2-1	many	CASYLGLAGSSEQFF
TRBV4-1	TRBJ1-1	-	CASSPQQWTEAFF
TRBV6-2/TRBV6-3	TRBJ1-5	many	CASSYFSRGVNQPQHF
TRBV12-3/TRBV12-4	TRBJ1-1	few	CASSPTGQLMNTEAFF
TRBV27	TRBJ2-7	many	CASSLRLAGTTYEQYF
TRBV4-1	TRBJ2-1	-	CASSQDWNEQFF
TRBV29-1	TRBJ1-1	-	CSASRVMNTEAFF
TRBV7-9	TRBJ1-6	few	CASSPGTGSLLHF
TRBV7-9	TRBJ2-1	few	CASSKGTSGVNEQFF
TRBV7-8	TRBJ2-5	-	CASSLGVGQGVRETQYF
TRBV7-8	TRBJ2-7	few	CASSLAWGTNSYEQYF
TRBV13	TRBJ2-1	few	CASSFRVSVHEQFF
TRBV6-6	TRBJ2-1	few	CASSAFSGGLLEQFF
TRBV25-1	TRBJ1-1	few	CASSERFGGMNTEAFF
TRBV14	TRBJ2-7	few	CASSQDGTGHEQYF
TRBV27	TRBJ1-5	-	CASSHFNQPQHF
TRBV27	TRBJ1-1	-	CASFPRQGVIGGTEAFF
TRBV20-1	TRBJ2-5	-	CSATGAQETQYF
TRBV11-2	TRBJ2-1	few	CASSFKSGQGSNEQFF
TRBV20-1	TRBJ1-5	many	CSAEFGDGDSNQPQHF
TRBV15	TRBJ1-1	-	CATSRPGTGFTEAFF
TRBV20-1	TRBJ2-3	-	CSVPGTGFTDTQYF
TRBV11-2	TRBJ1-6	many	CASSLEETGGFSYNSPLHF
TRBV10-1	TRBJ2-6	few	CASSESGGYGANVLTF
TRBV7-8	TRBJ2-3	few	CASSLASGGSLTDTQYF
TRBV6-2/TRBV6-3	TRBJ2-3	many	CASSYRGQGSRTDTQYF
TRBV6-1	TRBJ2-1	many	CASSEADGWYYNEQFF
TRBV29-1	TRBJ2-2	many	CSVGSGGTGELFF
TRBV6-1	TRBJ2-3	many	CASSELAGGPDTQYF
TRBV7-9	TRBJ2-1	many	CASSLLGDEQFF
TRBV6-1	TRBJ2-3	many	CASSEDGLLTDTQYF
TRBV9	TRBJ2-2	many	CASSPPGGELFF
TRBV2	TRBJ1-2	few	CASSSDRAGFGYTF
TRBV29-1	TRBJ2-5	many	CSVWGLAGGRQETQYF
TRBV29-1	TRBJ1-1	-	CSGAHPGARNTEAFF
TRBV28	TRBJ2-3	many	CASIRTGASTDTQYF
TRBV19	TRBJ1-5	few	CASSEEGTGGDFQPQHF
TRBV4-3	TRBJ2-7	few	CASSQDTSGLSYEQYF
TRBV3-1	TRBJ2-1	-	CASSQDETGGGDEQFF
TRBV5-5	TRBJ2-3	-	CASSPDDLTDTQYF
TRBV4-3	TRBJ2-5	-	CASSQARLAGETQYF
TRBV20-1	TRBJ2-7	few	CSARDLGSVEQYF
TRBV7-9	TRBJ2-5	-	CASSRVLNRNLQETQYF
TRBV20-1	TRBJ2-7	-	CSAGRPGEDEQYF
TRBV15	TRBJ2-2	few	CATSRDFRGVNTGELFF
TRBV19	TRBJ2-2	-	CASSKVTGNTGELFF
TRBV5-8	TRBJ1-5	many	CASSLARQGPNQPQHF
TRBV5-1	TRBJ2-2	many	CASSGEDRGEPGELFF
TRBV29-1	TRBJ1-1	once	CSERQGDVTEAFF